A selection of T cell receptor beta chains follows, all from one sample in a study of blood T cell repertoires in COVID-19. Sequencing was performed with immunoSEQ multiplex PCR; in TCRdb, only in-frame clones are kept and a portion is missing. The table lists about 100,000 clones, around 90% of them singletons, with approximately 15% in the top ten. Material: peripheral blood. The receptors originated from a man aged 45-60 years with acute or convalescent COVID-19. CDR3s include the opening cysteine and the closing phenylalanine or tryptophan. The D gene is left open where the match is weak. Expanded clones are given a class, and other clones once, few, many or no size at all.

J gene: TRBJ1-6
V gene: TRBV6-5
CDR3 length: 13
clone size: NA
D gene: TRBD1
CDR3 DNA: TGTGCCAGTAAGGAGACAGGGTTTTGGCCCCTCCACTTT
CDR3 protein: CASKETGFWPLHF

J gene: TRBJ1-1
V gene: TRBV5-1
CDR3 length: 14
clone size: NA
D gene: TRBD1
CDR3 DNA: TGCGCCAGCAGCTTAGGTACAGGGGACACTGAAGCTTTCTTT
CDR3 protein: CASSLGTGDTEAFF

J gene: TRBJ1-5
V gene: TRBV9
CDR3 length: 18
clone size: NA
D gene: NA
CDR3 DNA: TGTGCCTGCTCCACTGCGACCCCGACAGAAGTAAAAGATCAGCCCCAGCATTTT
CDR3 protein: CACSTATPTEVKDQPQHF

J gene: TRBJ1-6
V gene: TRBV27
CDR3 length: 15
clone size: NA
D gene: NA
CDR3 DNA: TGTGCCAGCAGTTTCACGGGAGGGGGAGGTTCACCCCTCCACTTT
CDR3 protein: CASSFTGGGGSPLHF

J gene: TRBJ2-2
V gene: TRBV6-5
CDR3 length: 13
clone size: few
D gene: NA
CDR3 DNA: TGTGCCGGGCAGGAGGGGTTCACCGGGGAGCTGTTTTTT
CDR3 protein: CAGQEGFTGELFF

J gene: TRBJ2-7
V gene: TRBV27
CDR3 length: 15
clone size: NA
D gene: TRBD1
CDR3 DNA: TGTGCCAGCAGGGCAGAGGGGACAGGCCGCTACGAGCAGTACTTC
CDR3 protein: CASRAEGTGRYEQYF

J gene: TRBJ1-2
V gene: TRBV7-2
CDR3 length: 14
clone size: NA
D gene: TRBD1
CDR3 DNA: TGTGCCAGCAGCTTATTAGGGGACAGGAGGACCTACACCTTC
CDR3 protein: CASSLLGDRRTYTF

J gene: TRBJ2-7
V gene: TRBV7-2
CDR3 length: 16
clone size: NA
D gene: NA
CDR3 DNA: TGTGCCAGCAGCTTAGGTTCAGCGGTGAGCTCCTACGAGCAGTACTTC
CDR3 protein: CASSLGSAVSSYEQYF

J gene: TRBJ2-5
V gene: TRBV27
CDR3 length: 15
clone size: many
D gene: NA
CDR3 DNA: TGTGCCAGCAGTTCAACCGGGACTTGGGGGGAGACCCAGTACTTC
CDR3 protein: CASSSTGTWGETQYF

J gene: TRBJ2-4
V gene: TRBV11-3
CDR3 length: 14
clone size: NA
D gene: NA
CDR3 DNA: TGTGCCAGCAGCTTAGAGGCGGTCGGCGACATTCAGTACTTC
CDR3 protein: CASSLEAVGDIQYF

J gene: TRBJ2-7
V gene: TRBV7-2
CDR3 length: 15
clone size: NA
D gene: NA
CDR3 DNA: TGTGCCAGCAGCTCCCGGACAGCCAGCTCCTACGAGCAGTACTTC
CDR3 protein: CASSSRTASSYEQYF

J gene: TRBJ2-7
V gene: TRBV28
CDR3 length: 15
clone size: once
D gene: TRBD2
CDR3 DNA: TGTGCCAGCAGTTTCCCCAGCGGGGGGCCCTGGGAGCAGTACTTC
CDR3 protein: CASSFPSGGPWEQYF

J gene: TRBJ1-2
V gene: TRBV14
CDR3 length: 13
clone size: NA
D gene: NA
CDR3 DNA: TGTGCCAGCAGCCAAGACAACAGCTATGGCTACACCTTC
CDR3 protein: CASSQDNSYGYTF

J gene: TRBJ2-3
V gene: TRBV24-1
CDR3 length: 17
clone size: NA
D gene: TRBD1
CDR3 DNA: TGTGCCACCAGTGACCCATCGACAGGGGAACATAGGAATACGCAGTATTTT
CDR3 protein: CATSDPSTGEHRNTQYF

J gene: TRBJ1-3
V gene: TRBV7-9
CDR3 length: 17
clone size: once
D gene: NA
CDR3 DNA: TGTGCCAGCAGTATTACAGACAGGTTCTACTCTGGAAACACCATATATTTT
CDR3 protein: CASSITDRFYSGNTIYF

J gene: TRBJ2-5
V gene: TRBV2
CDR3 length: 11
clone size: once
D gene: NA
CDR3 DNA: TGTGCCAGCAGGGAACTGGAGACCCAGTACTTC
CDR3 protein: CASRELETQYF

J gene: TRBJ2-2
V gene: TRBV9
CDR3 length: 16
clone size: NA
D gene: TRBD2
CDR3 DNA: TGTGCCAGCAGCGTAGAGTGGACTAGTCTTGCCGGGGAGCTGTTTTTT
CDR3 protein: CASSVEWTSLAGELFF

J gene: TRBJ2-7
V gene: TRBV12-5
CDR3 length: 15
clone size: NA
D gene: TRBD1
CDR3 DNA: TGTGCTAGTGCTTGGGGACAGGGGAGCTCCTACGAGCAGTACTTC
CDR3 protein: CASAWGQGSSYEQYF

J gene: TRBJ2-4
V gene: TRBV5-6
CDR3 length: 14
clone size: NA
D gene: NA
CDR3 DNA: TGTGCCAGCAGCTTTTCGGGAACGAAAAACATTCAGTACTTC
CDR3 protein: CASSFSGTKNIQYF

J gene: TRBJ1-2
V gene: TRBV16
CDR3 length: 15
clone size: NA
D gene: NA
CDR3 DNA: TGTGCCAGCAGCCACGATACCGGGATAAACTATGGCTACACCTTC
CDR3 protein: CASSHDTGINYGYTF

J gene: TRBJ2-2
V gene: TRBV10-3
CDR3 length: 14
clone size: NA
D gene: NA
CDR3 DNA: TGTGCCATCAGTGAAGGGAGTAGCACCGGGGAGCTGTTTTTT
CDR3 protein: CAISEGSSTGELFF

J gene: TRBJ2-5
V gene: TRBV5-6
CDR3 length: 16
clone size: NA
D gene: TRBD1
CDR3 DNA: TGTGCCAGCAGCTTCACCGGGACAGGGGCCGGGGGGGCCCAGTACTTC
CDR3 protein: CASSFTGTGAGGAQYF

J gene: TRBJ2-1
V gene: TRBV11-2
CDR3 length: 15
clone size: NA
D gene: TRBD2
CDR3 DNA: TGTGCCAGCAGCCTACCCGGGACGGGGGGGCTTGAGCAGTTCTTC
CDR3 protein: CASSLPGTGGLEQFF

J gene: TRBJ1-6
V gene: TRBV4-1
CDR3 length: 17
clone size: NA
D gene: TRBD1
CDR3 DNA: TGCGCCAGCAGCCCGGATCTATGGACAGGCCTGAATTCACCCCTCCACTTT
CDR3 protein: CASSPDLWTGLNSPLHF

J gene: TRBJ1-4
V gene: TRBV7-9
CDR3 length: 13
clone size: NA
D gene: NA
CDR3 DNA: TGTGCCAGCAGCGCGGGCCCGATGGAAAAACTGTTTTTT
CDR3 protein: CASSAGPMEKLFF

J gene: TRBJ2-7
V gene: TRBV6-4
CDR3 length: 16
clone size: NA
D gene: NA
CDR3 DNA: TGTGCCAGCAGTGGCCCAACAGGGAGAGATATCTACGAGCAGTACTTC
CDR3 protein: CASSGPTGRDIYEQYF

J gene: TRBJ2-2
V gene: TRBV7-9
CDR3 length: 16
clone size: large
D gene: NA
CDR3 DNA: TGTGCCAGCAGTTGGTGGCCGGTACAGTACACCGGGGAGCTGTTTTTT
CDR3 protein: CASSWWPVQYTGELFF

J gene: TRBJ2-1
V gene: TRBV11-2
CDR3 length: 15
clone size: NA
D gene: NA
CDR3 DNA: TGTGCCAGCAGCTTAGTGGGAGGGGGGTACAATGAGCAGTTCTTC
CDR3 protein: CASSLVGGGYNEQFF

J gene: TRBJ1-6
V gene: TRBV4-3
CDR3 length: 14
clone size: NA
D gene: TRBD1
CDR3 DNA: TGCGCCAGCAGCCCCGGACAGGGGAATTCACCCCTCCACTTT
CDR3 protein: CASSPGQGNSPLHF

J gene: TRBJ1-3
V gene: TRBV6-1
CDR3 length: 15
clone size: NA
D gene: NA
CDR3 DNA: TGTGCCAGCAGTGAACAGGGATCCTCCGGAAACACCATATATTTT
CDR3 protein: CASSEQGSSGNTIYF

J gene: TRBJ1-4
V gene: TRBV7-9
CDR3 length: 14
clone size: NA
D gene: TRBD1
CDR3 DNA: TGTGCCAGCAGCTTGGTGGCAGGGGGTGAAAAACTGTTTTTT
CDR3 protein: CASSLVAGGEKLFF

J gene: TRBJ1-2
V gene: TRBV27
CDR3 length: 15
clone size: once
D gene: NA
CDR3 DNA: TGTGCCAGCAGTCCTGGGGAGGTTTTTAACTATGGCTACACCTTC
CDR3 protein: CASSPGEVFNYGYTF

J gene: TRBJ2-1
V gene: TRBV29-1
CDR3 length: 13
clone size: few
D gene: TRBD2
CDR3 DNA: TGCAGCGTTGTTGCGGGGGGAAATTATGAGCAGTTCTTC
CDR3 protein: CSVVAGGNYEQFF

J gene: TRBJ1-6
V gene: TRBV10-3
CDR3 length: 15
clone size: once
D gene: NA
CDR3 DNA: TGTGCCATCAGTCCGGGTGGGGGGAAAAATTCACCCCTCCACTTT
CDR3 protein: CAISPGGGKNSPLHF

J gene: TRBJ1-2
V gene: TRBV29-1
CDR3 length: 12
clone size: NA
D gene: NA
CDR3 DNA: TGCAGCGTTGGTGGACAGCACTATGGCTACACCTTC
CDR3 protein: CSVGGQHYGYTF

J gene: TRBJ2-7
V gene: TRBV29-1
CDR3 length: 13
clone size: once
D gene: NA
CDR3 DNA: TGCAGCGTTGAACGACAGCAGGGTTACGAGCAGTACTTC
CDR3 protein: CSVERQQGYEQYF

J gene: TRBJ2-3
V gene: TRBV11-3
CDR3 length: 18
clone size: NA
D gene: NA
CDR3 DNA: TGTGCCAGCAGCTCAAAGAAGGGTGAGGGTGGGGGCACAGATACGCAGTATTTT
CDR3 protein: CASSSKKGEGGGTDTQYF

J gene: TRBJ2-3
V gene: TRBV3-1/TRBV3-2
CDR3 length: 13
clone size: NA
D gene: NA
CDR3 DNA: TGTGCCAGCAGCCAAGATCTGGGAACGACAGGGTATTTT
CDR3 protein: CASSQDLGTTGYF

J gene: TRBJ2-2
V gene: TRBV10-1
CDR3 length: 13
clone size: NA
D gene: NA
CDR3 DNA: TGCGCCAGCGGGGGACAGAACACCGGGGAGCTGTTTTTT
CDR3 protein: CASGGQNTGELFF

J gene: TRBJ1-4
V gene: TRBV19
CDR3 length: 15
clone size: NA
D gene: TRBD1
CDR3 DNA: TGTGCCAGTAGTTCCGAAACAGGGGATGGAGAAAAACTGTTTTTT
CDR3 protein: CASSSETGDGEKLFF

J gene: TRBJ2-4
V gene: TRBV19
CDR3 length: 18
clone size: once
D gene: NA
CDR3 DNA: TGTGCCAGTAGTATAGCTAACAGGGCAGGTGGGACCAAAAACATTCAGTACTTC
CDR3 protein: CASSIANRAGGTKNIQYF

J gene: TRBJ2-1
V gene: TRBV9
CDR3 length: 16
clone size: NA
D gene: NA
CDR3 DNA: TGTGCCAGCAGCGTAGCGTTACGGGGGAGGAGGGATGAGCAGTTCTTC
CDR3 protein: CASSVALRGRRDEQFF

J gene: TRBJ1-3
V gene: TRBV23-1
CDR3 length: 15
clone size: NA
D gene: TRBD1
CDR3 DNA: TGCGCCAGCAGGGTATTGGGACAGAGGGGAAACACCATATATTTT
CDR3 protein: CASRVLGQRGNTIYF